The 25 T cell receptor beta chains below all came from one sample that was sequenced in a study of cytomegalovirus exposure and HLA in healthy donors. Researchers ran the PCR with 60 Vbeta and 13 Jbeta primers. Clones were sequenced by immunoSEQ multiplex PCR, and TCRdb holds only the in-frame ones, with some missing. The sample includes about 200,000 clones, 86% seen only once; the top ten take approximately 0.31%. The specimen sequenced was PBMCs. Receptor source: a woman aged 25 to 39 in good health and CMV-seronegative.

This chain connects TRBV7-2 to TRBJ2-1; TRBD2 matches at 9 bases. In germline, CDR1 is SGHTA, CDR2 FQGNSA. The V segment lost 6 bases and the J segment 0 bases; nucleotides outside the gene matches: 3. CDR3 length equals 15 residues. CDR3 sequence: CASSASGVSYNEQFF. The DNA of the CDR3 is TGTGCCAGCAGTGCTAGCGGGGTCTCCTACAATGAGCAGTTCTTC.

In its sample, this clone was seen once. V gene TRBV27 combines with J gene TRBJ2-7; possible D gene TRBD2, 5 bases. This CDR3 spans 14 amino acids. The V gene's germline CDR1 is MNHEY and CDR2 SMNVEV (reference sequence). V was trimmed by 7 bases and J by 3 bases, leaving 16 bases between them. This CDR3 reads CASIKEDFLYEQYF. The CDR3 region has the DNA TGTGCCAGCATCAAGGAGGACTTCCTCTACGAGCAGTACTTC.

This clone was seen a few times. The chain uses TRBV6-1 and TRBJ2-7; weak D call: TRBD1 (6 bases). Germline values: CDR1 MNHNS, CDR2 SASEGT. This CDR3 has 15 residues. Trimming took 2 bases from V and 2 from J, leaving 13 bases between them. CDR3 nucleotide sequence: TGTGCCAGCAGTGAAACGGACAGTTCTACCTACGAGCAGTACTTC. Translated, it gives CASSETDSSTYEQYF.

The chain carries TRBV7-3 and TRBJ2-3; D possibly corresponds to TRBD2 (5 bases). The CDR3 consists of 14 residues. The germline V and J ends were trimmed by 0 bases and 3 bases, with 7 bases remaining between them. Germline loops: CDR1 SGHTA, CDR2 FQGTGA. The chain's CDR3 is CASSLTGGTDTQYF. As DNA, the CDR3 is TGTGCCAGCAGCTTAACGGGCGGGACAGATACGCAGTATTTT. The variable domain in full, completed from reference TRBV7-3 and TRBJ2-3, reads GAGVSQTPSNKVTEKGKYVELRCDPISGHTALYWYRQSLGQGPEFLIYFQGTGAADDSGLPNDRFFAVRPEGSVSTLKIQRTERGDSAVYLCASSLTGGTDTQYFGPGTRLTVL.

The genes are TRBV28 and TRBJ1-2, with 8 bases identical to TRBD1. With V trimmed by 5 bases and J by 2 bases, 7 bases remained unmatched. Germline V gene data show CDR1 as MDHEN and CDR2 as SYDVKM. The CDR3 sequence is 15 residues long. The CDR3 bases are TGTGCCAGCAGTGCCCGGACAGGGAGGAACTATGGCTACACCTTC. This sequence encodes CASSARTGRNYGYTF.

The rearrangement joins TRBV5-1 to TRBJ2-7, with TRBD2 identical over 9 bases. The CDR3 spans 14 residues. Germline lookup yields CDR1 SGHRS and CDR2 YFSETQ. The ends lost 5 bases at V and 5 bases at J; junction bases unmatched: 8. In nucleotides, the CDR3 is TGCGCCAGCAGATTAGCGGGAGAGTTGAACGAGCAGTACTTC. This translates into CASRLAGELNEQYF.

The gene calls are TRBV19 and TRBJ2-6; D remains unclear. The CDR3 has 14 residues. Trimming cost V 7 bases and J 0 bases, with 7 bases left between them. The V gene's germline CDR1 is LNHDA and CDR2 SQIVND (reference sequence). The CDR3 DNA reads as TGTGCCAGTACCCGAGTCTCTGGGGCCAACGTCCTGACTTTC. This gives the protein CASTRVSGANVLTF.

The gene calls are TRBV18 and TRBJ1-5; 8 bases align to TRBD1. Per germline, CDR1 KGHSH and CDR2 LQKENI. Trimming took 6 bases from V and 1 from J; bases not matched to a gene: 5. This CDR3 region has 15 residues. CDR3 nucleotides: TGTGCCAGCTCCCCCACAGGGGGAAGCAATCAGCCCCAGCATTTT. This translates into CASSPTGGSNQPQHF.

The chain couples TRBV27 to TRBJ1-1; D perhaps matches TRBD1 (5 bases). Germline V gives CDR1 MNHEY, CDR2 SMNVEV (reference sequence). This CDR3 is 17 amino acids long. The V and J ends lost 0 bases and 3 bases respectively, with 17 bases between them. CDR3 residues: CASSLSLRGSGDTEAFF. Written as DNA, the CDR3 is TGTGCCAGCAGTTTATCTCTCCGGGGGAGCGGGGACACTGAAGCTTTCTTT.

This chain joins TRBV2 and TRBJ1-1, with TRBD1 as a possible D gene (6 bases). This CDR3 region has 13 residues. Germline CDR1 is SNHLY and CDR2 is FYNNEI. The germline V and J ends were trimmed by 6 bases and 1 base, with 9 bases remaining between them. The DNA for the CDR3 is TGTGCCAGCAGGCAGACAGGGAACACTGAAGCTTTCTTT. It yields the protein CASRQTGNTEAFF.

The chain is built from TRBV4-2 and TRBJ2-1, with 9 bases lining up with TRBD2. V dropped 3 bases and J dropped 5; count of bases not matched to a gene: 2. The CDR3 extends over 14 amino acids. Germline V gene lookup returns CDR1 LGHNA and CDR2 YNFKEQ. Written as DNA, the CDR3 is TGTGCCAGCAGCCACTTAGCGGGAGACAATGAGCAGTTCTTC. It specifies CASSHLAGDNEQFF.

This rearrangement joins TRBV7-9 to TRBJ2-7; 10 bases fit TRBD2. Trimming took 0 bases from V and 3 from J; bases not matched to a gene: 2. This CDR3 spans 15 amino acids. CDR1 is SEHNR and CDR2 is FQNEAQ in the germline V gene (reference sequence). The CDR3: CASSLAWTSGYEQYF. CDR3 in DNA: TGTGCCAGCAGCTTAGCTTGGACTAGCGGCTACGAGCAGTACTTC.

The CDR3 region has the DNA TGTGCCAGCAGCTTAGACACAGGGACGGCGAACACTGAAGCTTTCTTT. It translates to CASSLDTGTANTEAFF. The chain carries TRBV7-9 and TRBJ1-1, with D maybe TRBD1 (6 bases). CDR1 is SEHNR, CDR2 FQNEAQ, per germline (reference sequence). This CDR3 has 16 residues. V lost 1 base and J 1 base, leaving 13 bases between the germline ends.

The chain recombines TRBV6-4 with TRBJ2-2; D possibly corresponds to TRBD1 (6 bases). CDR1 and CDR2 (germline): MRHNA, SNTAGT. V was pared by 6 bases and J by 2 bases, with 10 bases between. The CDR3 covers 14 residues. This chain's CDR3 is CASSIQGNTGELFF. CDR3 coding DNA: TGTGCCAGCAGCATACAGGGTAACACCGGGGAGCTGTTTTTT.

This sequence joins TRBV28 and TRBJ2-6, with no clear D. Trimming cost V 3 bases and J 2 bases, with 8 bases left between them. This CDR3 region has 15 residues. Per the germline V gene, CDR1 is MDHEN and CDR2 is SYDVKM. CDR3 residues: CASSFEQAGANVLTF. Written as DNA, the CDR3 is TGTGCCAGCAGTTTCGAGCAGGCTGGGGCCAACGTCCTGACTTTC.

The rearrangement joins TRBV7-9 to TRBJ2-7; TRBD1 is a possible D gene (5 bases). Germline V gives CDR1 SEHNR, CDR2 FQNEAQ (reference sequence). Deletions cut 4 bases from V and 1 base from J, with 17 bases between. The CDR3 has 16 residues. The CDR3 sequence: CASSSRKTDNSYEQYF. CDR3 sequence (DNA): TGTGCCAGCAGCTCGCGGAAAACGGACAATTCCTACGAGCAGTACTTC.

The J gene is TRBJ1-4, the V gene TRBV5-6, with 7 bases lining up with TRBD1. CDR1 is SGHDT and CDR2 is YYEEEE in the germline V gene. This CDR3 is built from 15 residues. The trim removed 4 bases at V and 6 bases at J, leaving 9 bases unmatched. CDR3: CASSQVGQRDEKLFF. DNA of the CDR3: TGTGCCAGCAGCCAGGTGGGACAGCGGGATGAAAAACTGTTTTTT.

The chain combines TRBV7-3 with TRBJ2-2; 9 positions match TRBD2. The CDR3 length is 16 residues. V lost 0 bases, J lost 1 base, and 0 bases stayed unmatched. Germline V CDR1 and CDR2: SGHTA, FQGTGA. Written as DNA, the CDR3 is TGTGCCAGCAGCTTAACGACTAGCGGGAACACCGGGGAGCTGTTTTTT. Amino acids: CASSLTTSGNTGELFF.

The rearrangement uses TRBV11-2 and TRBJ2-2, with 10 bases lining up with TRBD1. Germline V CDR1 and CDR2: SGHAT, FQNNGV. The CDR3 totals 15 residues. The V and J ends lost 1 base and 9 bases, in that order; junction bases with no gene match: 5. CDR3 sequence (DNA): TGTGCCAGCAGCTTAGGGACAGGGGGTGGCCGGGAGCTGTTTTTT. Protein sequence: CASSLGTGGGRELFF.

The CDR3: CASSLTGLTTDTQYF. The DNA for the CDR3 is TGTGCCAGCAGCTTGACGGGACTAACCACAGATACGCAGTATTTT. The chain carries TRBV5-5 and TRBJ2-3; 7 bases are shared with TRBD2. The CDR3 consists of 15 residues. V was clipped by 1 base and J by 2 bases; unmatched bases: 4. Germline V gene data show CDR1 as SGHKS and CDR2 as YYEKEE (reference sequence).

This chain uses TRBV6-1 with TRBJ2-3; 10 bases fit TRBD2. V was pared by 7 bases and J by 5 bases, with 6 bases of the junction left unmatched. The germline CDR1 and CDR2 sequences are MNHNS and SASEGT. The CDR3 has 14 residues. The CDR3 sequence is CASTSGRAGDTQYF. The CDR3 DNA is TGTGCCAGCACGAGCGGGAGGGCCGGAGATACGCAGTATTTT.

The chain employs TRBV5-1 and TRBJ2-5, with 12 bases matching TRBD2. TRBJ2-7 matches the DNA end more closely, so the J call is doubtful. CDR3 length: 15 residues. Germline V gives CDR1 SGHRS, CDR2 YFSETQ. The chain's CDR3 is CASSFTLAGGSEQYF. The CDR3 coding sequence is TGCGCCAGCAGCTTTACACTAGCGGGAGGCAGCGAGCAGTACTTC.

V gene TRBV27 combines with J gene TRBJ1-1, with 9 bases lining up with TRBD1. Germline lookup yields CDR1 MNHEY and CDR2 SMNVEV (reference sequence). Unmatched junction bases numbered 7, after V lost 8 bases and J lost 3 bases. The CDR3 sequence is 14 residues long. The CDR3 here is CASATGGLDTEAFF. The DNA for the CDR3 is TGTGCCAGCGCCACAGGGGGCTTGGACACTGAAGCTTTCTTT.

This clone was observed a single time. The J gene is TRBJ2-7, the V gene TRBV10-3, with a weak D call TRBD1 (6 bases). Germline V gene lookup returns CDR1 ENHRY and CDR2 SYGVKD. This CDR3 has 12 residues. The ends were cut back, 10 bases at V and 0 bases at J, with 10 bases in the middle. Written as DNA, the CDR3 is TGTGCCACCCGGGACATCTCCTACGAGCAGTACTTC. It is translated as CATRDISYEQYF.

This sequence joins TRBV10-1 and TRBJ1-4, with 8 bases lining up with TRBD1. The CDR3 extends over 16 amino acids. Trimming took 3 bases from V and 7 from J; bases not matched to a gene: 10. Per germline, CDR1 WNHNN and CDR2 SYGVQD (reference sequence). The CDR3, as DNA: TGCGCCAGCAGTGACCAGCGGACAGGGCTTGGTGAAAAACTGTTTTTT. Amino acids: CASSDQRTGLGEKLFF.